A selection of T cell receptor beta chains follows, all from one sample in a study of human T cells and chemical hapten exposure. TCRdb processed the RACE reads anew with MiXCR; each CDR3 protein has one entry. This table has about 120,000 distinct CDR3 sequences, roughly 15% appearing once. The material was whole blood, obtained in connection with sensitization to the hapten diphenylcyclopropenone (DPC). The receptor set was obtained from a man between 18 and 35 years old with alopecia areata. Some clones in this sample may be carry-over from other donors' samples. CDR3s leave out the opening cysteine and the closing phenylalanine or tryptophan. The D gene is left open where the match is weak.

D | J | length | V | CDR3
- | TRBJ2-2 | 11 | TRBV3-1 | ASSQQGPGELF
- | TRBJ1-2 | 12 | TRBV6-5 | ASSYRGTHYGYT
- | TRBJ2-3 | 16 | TRBV20-1 | SARVSKAGHPYGDTQY
- | TRBJ1-4 | 12 | TRBV7-2 | ASRIGATNEKLF
- | TRBJ1-1 | 16 | TRBV7-6 | ASSSHLRSQGRDTEAF
- | TRBJ2-7 | 14 | TRBV11-2 | ASSRLPWDGPYEQY
- | TRBJ2-3 | 11 | TRBV12-3/TRBV12-4 | ASSFSSTDTQY
- | TRBJ2-5 | 10 | TRBV7-9 | ASSPERETQY
- | TRBJ1-3 | 12 | TRBV5-4 | ASSLDLSGNTIY
TRBD1 | TRBJ2-5 | 14 | TRBV11-2 | ASSFVTGTAQETQY
- | TRBJ2-3 | 10 | TRBV12-3/TRBV12-4 | ASTALLDTQY
- | TRBJ1-1 | 10 | TRBV12-5 | ASGLAGTEAF
- | TRBJ2-1 | 9 | TRBV10-3 | AISESFEQF
TRBD1 | TRBJ1-5 | 13 | TRBV7-6 | ASSSQGAGSQPQH
- | TRBJ2-2 | 12 | TRBV9 | ASSDPRETGELF
TRBD2 | TRBJ2-3 | 15 | TRBV28 | ASFPAGDLTSTDTQY
TRBD2 | TRBJ2-5 | 12 | TRBV29-1 | SVGLAGTQETQY
- | TRBJ1-2 | 12 | TRBV28 | ASSFEGGNYGYT
- | TRBJ1-1 | 14 | TRBV6-2/TRBV6-3 | ASSYPAGIRRTEAF
- | TRBJ1-2 | 11 | TRBV27 | ASRPAANYGYT
- | TRBJ2-3 | 14 | TRBV5-6 | ASSTIGGRGADTQY
- | TRBJ2-1 | 12 | TRBV20-1 | SARQALPWNEQF
TRBD2 | TRBJ2-1 | 12 | TRBV12-3/TRBV12-4 | ASSTRLAGNEQF
TRBD1 | TRBJ1-1 | 12 | TRBV5-3 | ARRDGTGNTEAF
- | TRBJ2-5 | 12 | TRBV7-9 | ASSLVLVHETQY
TRBD1 | TRBJ2-7 | 12 | TRBV18 | ASSLDRDNYEQY
- | TRBJ2-7 | 13 | TRBV10-2 | ASSSSWGRAGEQY
TRBD2 | TRBJ2-1 | 15 | TRBV12-3/TRBV12-4 | ASSLGSSGGAYNEQF
- | TRBJ2-1 | 10 | TRBV3-1 | ASSQSPVKQF
- | TRBJ2-7 | 13 | TRBV20-1 | SARDQFGTDYEQY
- | TRBJ1-4 | 13 | TRBV4-1 | ASSQLGLKNEKLF
- | TRBJ2-2 | 12 | TRBV12-5 | ASGPTVNTGELF
- | TRBJ2-3 | 11 | TRBV11-2 | ASSPQTGDTQY
- | TRBJ2-1 | 13 | TRBV10-3 | AISETWGQYNEQF
TRBD2 | TRBJ2-3 | 13 | TRBV7-2 | ASSLSRGGTDTQY
- | TRBJ2-1 | 15 | TRBV20-1 | SARHRETKISYNEQF
TRBD2 | TRBJ2-2 | 14 | TRBV27 | ASSPRTSGDTGELF
- | TRBJ1-1 | 13 | TRBV18 | ASSPQTGTGNEAF
- | TRBJ1-1 | 12 | TRBV9 | ASSVVSGNTEAF
- | TRBJ1-1 | 12 | TRBV7-3 | ASSPGGSGAEAF
- | TRBJ1-5 | 15 | TRBV6-6 | ASSYQRSRGGNQPQH
- | TRBJ1-5 | 12 | TRBV20-1 | SAREETGRQPQH
- | TRBJ2-5 | 9 | TRBV7-9 | ASNSGETQY
TRBD1 | TRBJ1-1 | 12 | TRBV24-1 | ATSDSTGETEAF
- | TRBJ2-5 | 11 | TRBV7-3 | ASSVLQQETQY
- | TRBJ2-7 | 14 | TRBV6-6 | ASSYANVGRSYEQY
- | TRBJ2-7 | 12 | TRBV7-9 | ASSLATDGYEQY
TRBD1 | TRBJ1-5 | 13 | TRBV7-9 | ASNAGQGDNQPQH
- | TRBJ1-1 | 9 | TRBV20-1 | SAGRGVEAF
TRBD1 | TRBJ1-4 | 10 | TRBV12-3/TRBV12-4 | ASRGRTGGLF
TRBD2 | TRBJ2-3 | 15 | TRBV12-3/TRBV12-4 | ASSFPRNSGGSYTQY
- | TRBJ1-3 | 12 | TRBV2 | ASSEGGTGNTIY
TRBD1 | TRBJ2-7 | 12 | TRBV20-1 | SASPPTGGYEQY